One and the same sample provided the 17 T cell receptor beta chains below, sequenced in a study of blood T cell repertoires in COVID-19. Sequencing was performed with immunoSEQ multiplex PCR; in TCRdb, only in-frame clones are kept and a portion is missing. The sample holds about 40,000 clones, 82% seen once. The sequenced material came from peripheral blood. These receptors were collected from a woman in her 70s with acute or convalescent COVID-19.

The rearrangement uses TRBV28 and TRBJ1-5, with D possibly TRBD1 on 5 matching bases. Trimming took 5 bases from V and 7 from J, leaving 15 bases between them. From germline, CDR1 is MDHEN and CDR2 SYDVKM. The CDR3 length is 14 residues. CDR3 DNA sequence: TGTGCCAGCAGTGTCACGCAGGGAGGACAGCCCCAGCATTTT. Its protein is CASSVTQGGQPQHF. Based on the CDR3 plus reference TRBV28 and TRBJ1-5, the full variable domain is DVKVTQSSRYLVKRTGEKVFLECVQDMDHENMFWYRQDPGLGLRLIYFSYDVKMKEKGDIPEGYSVSREKKERFSLILESASTNQTSMYLCASSVTQGGQPQHFGDGTRLSIL.

The chain joins TRBV19 to TRBJ1-5; 11 bases match TRBD1. J gave up 2 bases and V 5 bases, and 5 bases lay outside the gene matches. Germline V gene lookup returns CDR1 LNHDA and CDR2 SQIVND (reference sequence). The length of the CDR3 is 16 residues. CDR3 sequence: CASSSWTGGGNQPQHF. In DNA, the CDR3 is TGTGCCAGTAGTTCGTGGACAGGGGGCGGCAATCAGCCCCAGCATTTT.

This sequence joins TRBV13 and TRBJ2-1; the D gene is possibly TRBD1 (5 bases). CDR3 length: 15 amino acids. Germline CDR1 PRHDT, CDR2 FYEKMQ (reference sequence). V dropped 5 bases and J dropped 6 bases, with 17 bases sitting between them. The CDR3 nucleotides are TGTGCCAGCAGCCCGAGGCGGCAGGGTCCCAATGAGCAGTTCTTC. Translating it yields CASSPRRQGPNEQFF.

The chain uses TRBV19 and TRBJ2-1; 9 positions agree with TRBD2. With 3 bases clipped from V and 8 bases from J, the junction kept 8 bases outside the gene matches. The CDR3 is 15 amino acids. From germline, CDR1 is LNHDA and CDR2 SQIVND (reference sequence). DNA of the CDR3: TGTGCCAGTAGTATGGGTAGCGGGAGTGGGGATGAGCAGTTCTTC. Protein sequence: CASSMGSGSGDEQFF.

This clone was seen once. The chain combines TRBV5-1 with TRBJ2-7, with 7 bases aligning to TRBD2. Per germline, CDR1 SGHRS and CDR2 YFSETQ. V dropped 0 bases and J dropped 7; count of bases not matched to a gene: 4. CDR3 length: 13 amino acids. The CDR3 DNA reads as TGCGCCAGCAGCTTGGCAGCGGGGAGGGAGCAGTACTTC. Translating it yields CASSLAAGREQYF.

The chain carries TRBV10-2 and TRBJ2-5; TRBD2 matches at 9 bases. V shed 2 bases and J 0 bases; nucleotides not matched to a gene: 4. Looked up from germline, CDR1 is WSHSY and CDR2 is SAAADI. This CDR3 comprises 16 residues. For the CDR3, the DNA is TGCGCCAGCAGTGAGGCAGCGGGAGGTTACCAAGAGACCCAGTACTTC. Translation: CASSEAAGGYQETQYF.

The CDR3 protein is CASSLDGGSETQYF. CDR3 coding DNA: TGTGCCAGCAGCTTGGATGGCGGGAGTGAGACCCAGTACTTC. This chain links TRBV5-6 with TRBJ2-5; TRBD2 matches 7 bases. The CDR3 length is 14 residues. V dropped 0 bases and J dropped 5; count of bases not matched to a gene: 4. The germline V gene encodes CDR1 SGHDT and CDR2 YYEEEE.

The chain uses TRBV2 and TRBJ1-5, with D possibly TRBD1 on 6 matching bases. V shed 7 bases and J shed 0 bases, with 22 bases lying between them. The germline V gene has CDR1 SNHLY and CDR2 FYNNEI. CDR3 length: 18 residues. In DNA, the CDR3 is TGTGCCAGCACCAGTTCGGGACAAGAATTCTATAGCAATCAGCCCCAGCATTTT. Residues: CASTSSGQEFYSNQPQHF.

V gene TRBV7-2 combines with J gene TRBJ2-3; 7 bases are shared with TRBD2. CDR1 and CDR2 (germline): SGHTA, FQGNSA. V shed 1 base, J shed 6 bases, and the junction held 7 bases outside the gene matches. The CDR3 has 15 residues. CDR3 in amino acids: CASSLEGGPWDTQYF. The CDR3 bases are TGTGCCAGCAGCTTAGAGGGAGGGCCATGGGATACGCAGTATTTT.

CDR3 bases: TGTGCCAGCAGCGTAGTAGGCGGCTTAACTAGCACAGATACGCAGTATTTT. This gives the protein CASSVVGGLTSTDTQYF. The V and J genes are TRBV9 and TRBJ2-3; D is uncertain. CDR1 is SGDLS, CDR2 YYNGEE, per germline. CDR3 length equals 17 residues. V was pared by 0 bases and J by 0 bases, with 14 bases between.

This chain uses TRBV18 with TRBJ1-5; no definite D call. The V end was cut by 0 bases, the J end by 7 bases, with 13 bases between. The CDR3 covers 15 residues. Germline values: CDR1 KGHSH, CDR2 LQKENI. CDR3 DNA: TGTGCCAGCTCACCACCGGTCGGCGGAGGGCAGCCCCAGCATTTT. This translates into CASSPPVGGGQPQHF.

The chain carries TRBV18 and TRBJ2-3; 7 bases align to TRBD1. V lost 3 bases, J lost 6 bases, and 9 bases stayed unmatched. From germline, CDR1 is KGHSH and CDR2 LQKENI. This CDR3 contains 15 residues. The CDR3 nucleotides are TGTGCCAGCTCACCTACAGGGGCCTGGATCGATACGCAGTATTTT. Its translation: CASSPTGAWIDTQYF.

The chain recombines TRBV6-2 or TRBV6-3 with TRBJ2-1; 8 bases align to TRBD2. CDR1 is MNHEY, CDR2 SVGEGT, per germline. J was trimmed by 7 bases and V by 4 bases; bases with no gene match: 9. The CDR3 has 15 amino acids. Here the CDR3 reads CASSSPASGLNEQFF. The CDR3 coding sequence is TGTGCCAGCAGTTCACCGGCTAGCGGGCTGAATGAGCAGTTCTTC.

The chain is built from TRBV14 and TRBJ2-1; D is unresolved. V was pared by 0 bases and J by 4 bases, with 4 bases between. Germline lookup yields CDR1 SGHDN and CDR2 FVKESK. The CDR3 is 13 amino acids. The CDR3 sequence: CASSQDLYNEQFF. CDR3 coding DNA: TGTGCCAGCAGCCAAGATCTGTACAATGAGCAGTTCTTC.

The genes are TRBV30 and TRBJ2-7, with 13 bases fitting TRBD2. With V trimmed by 2 bases and J by 3 bases, 10 bases remained unmatched. CDR3 length equals 17 residues. The germline CDR1 and CDR2 sequences are GTSNPN and SVGIG (reference sequence). The DNA of the CDR3 is TGTGCCTGGAGTACCGGGACTAGCGGGATGGCGAGCTACGAGCAGTACTTC. It yields the protein CAWSTGTSGMASYEQYF.

The chain uses TRBV2 and TRBJ1-3; D call uncertain. The CDR3 has 14 amino acids. V shed 3 bases and J shed 0 bases, with 6 bases lying between them. CDR1 and CDR2 from the germline V gene are SNHLY and FYNNEI. CDR3 amino acids: CASSDPSSGNTIYF. The CDR3, as DNA: TGTGCCAGCAGTGACCCTTCCTCTGGAAACACCATATATTTT.

V usage is TRBV5-1 and J usage is TRBJ2-3, with TRBD2 matching over 8 bases. Germline CDR1 SGHRS, CDR2 YFSETQ. CDR3 length: 14 residues. J lost 4 bases, V lost 0 bases, and 1 base had no gene match. CDR3 region: CASSLAGGADTQYF. CDR3 nucleotide sequence: TGCGCCAGCAGCTTGGCGGGGGGGGCAGATACGCAGTATTTT.